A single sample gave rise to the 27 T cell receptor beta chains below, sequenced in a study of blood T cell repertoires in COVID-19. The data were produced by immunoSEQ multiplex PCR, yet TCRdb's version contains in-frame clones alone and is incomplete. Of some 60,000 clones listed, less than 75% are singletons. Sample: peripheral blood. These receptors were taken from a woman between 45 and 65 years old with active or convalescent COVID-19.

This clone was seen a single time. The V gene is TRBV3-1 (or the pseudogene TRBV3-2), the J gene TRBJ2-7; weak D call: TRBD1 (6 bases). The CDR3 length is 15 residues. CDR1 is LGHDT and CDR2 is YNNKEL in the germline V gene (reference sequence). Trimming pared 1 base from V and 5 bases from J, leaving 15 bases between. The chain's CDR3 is CASSQGWQGTNEQYF. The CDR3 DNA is TGTGCCAGCAGCCAAGGTTGGCAGGGGACAAACGAGCAGTACTTC.

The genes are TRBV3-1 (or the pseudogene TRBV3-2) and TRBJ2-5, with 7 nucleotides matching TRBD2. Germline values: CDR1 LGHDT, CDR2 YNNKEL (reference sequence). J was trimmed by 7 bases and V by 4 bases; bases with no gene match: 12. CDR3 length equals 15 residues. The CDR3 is CASSRVGLTVGTQYF. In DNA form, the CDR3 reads TGTGCCAGCAGCCGGGTGGGACTAACGGTTGGGACCCAGTACTTC.

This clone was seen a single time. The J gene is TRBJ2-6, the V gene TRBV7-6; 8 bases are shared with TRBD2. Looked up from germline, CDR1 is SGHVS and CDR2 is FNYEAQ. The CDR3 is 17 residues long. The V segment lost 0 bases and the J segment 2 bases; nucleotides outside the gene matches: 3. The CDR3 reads CASSLAAGGAGANVLTF. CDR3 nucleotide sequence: TGTGCCAGCAGCTTAGCCGCGGGGGGAGCTGGGGCCAACGTCCTGACTTTC.

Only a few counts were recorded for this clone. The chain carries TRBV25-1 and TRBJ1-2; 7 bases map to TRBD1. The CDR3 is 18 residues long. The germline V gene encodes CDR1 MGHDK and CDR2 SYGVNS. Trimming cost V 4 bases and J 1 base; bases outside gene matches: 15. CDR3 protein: CASSGETGPAFINYGYTF. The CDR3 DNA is TGTGCCAGCAGTGGGGAGACAGGGCCTGCGTTTATTAACTATGGCTACACCTTC.

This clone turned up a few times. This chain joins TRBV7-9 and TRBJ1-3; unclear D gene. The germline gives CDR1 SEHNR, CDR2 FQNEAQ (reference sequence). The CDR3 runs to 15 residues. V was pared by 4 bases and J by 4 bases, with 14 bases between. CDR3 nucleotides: TGTGCCAGCAGCTCGACGGCCGGAGGGGGAAACACCATATATTTT. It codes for CASSSTAGGGNTIYF.

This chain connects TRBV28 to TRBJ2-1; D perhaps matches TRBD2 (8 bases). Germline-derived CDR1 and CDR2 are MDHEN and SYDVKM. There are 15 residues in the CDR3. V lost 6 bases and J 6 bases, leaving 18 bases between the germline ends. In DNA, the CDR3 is TGTGCCAGCAGCGATAGCGGGGACAGACGCAATGAGCAGTTCTTC. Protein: CASSDSGDRRNEQFF.

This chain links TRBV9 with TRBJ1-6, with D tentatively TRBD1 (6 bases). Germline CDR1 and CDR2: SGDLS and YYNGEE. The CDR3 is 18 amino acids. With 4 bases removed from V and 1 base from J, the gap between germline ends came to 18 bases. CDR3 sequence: CASSSRTAEFSYNSPLHF. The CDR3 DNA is TGTGCCAGCAGCTCCCGGACAGCGGAATTTTCCTATAATTCACCCCTCCACTTT.

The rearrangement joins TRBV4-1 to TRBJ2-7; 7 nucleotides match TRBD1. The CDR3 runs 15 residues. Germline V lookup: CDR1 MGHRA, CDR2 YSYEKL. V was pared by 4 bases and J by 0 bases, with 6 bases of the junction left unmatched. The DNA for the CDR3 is TGCGCCAGCAGCCGCTTGTCAGGGGGCTCCTACGAGCAGTACTTC. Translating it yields CASSRLSGGSYEQYF.

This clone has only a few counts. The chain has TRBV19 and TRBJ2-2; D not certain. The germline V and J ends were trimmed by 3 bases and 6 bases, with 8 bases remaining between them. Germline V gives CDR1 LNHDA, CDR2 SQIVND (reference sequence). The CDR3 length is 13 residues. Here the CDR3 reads CASSIPRSGELFF. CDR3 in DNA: TGTGCCAGTAGTATCCCCCGTTCCGGGGAGCTGTTTTTT.

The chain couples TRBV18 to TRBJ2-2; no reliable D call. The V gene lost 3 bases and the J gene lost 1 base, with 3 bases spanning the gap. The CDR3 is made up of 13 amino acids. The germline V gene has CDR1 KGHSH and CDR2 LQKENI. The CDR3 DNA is TGTGCCAGCTCACCCCTGAACACCGGGGAGCTGTTTTTT. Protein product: CASSPLNTGELFF.

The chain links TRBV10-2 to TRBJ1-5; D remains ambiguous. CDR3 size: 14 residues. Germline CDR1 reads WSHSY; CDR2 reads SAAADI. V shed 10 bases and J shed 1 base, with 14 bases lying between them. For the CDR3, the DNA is TGCGCCACCGGGATGGCCTTGAGCAATCAGCCCCAGCATTTT. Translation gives CATGMALSNQPQHF.

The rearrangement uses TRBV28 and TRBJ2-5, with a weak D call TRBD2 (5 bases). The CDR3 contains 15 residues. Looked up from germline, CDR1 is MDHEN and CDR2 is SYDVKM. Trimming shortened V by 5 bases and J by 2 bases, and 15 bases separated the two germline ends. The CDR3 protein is CASSRSRAWQETQYF. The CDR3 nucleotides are TGTGCCAGCAGTCGATCGCGGGCCTGGCAAGAGACCCAGTACTTC. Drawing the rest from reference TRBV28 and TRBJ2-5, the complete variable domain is DVKVTQSSRYLVKRTGEKVFLECVQDMDHENMFWYRQDPGLGLRLIYFSYDVKMKEKGDIPEGYSVSREKKERFSLILESASTNQTSMYLCASSRSRAWQETQYFGPGTRLLVL.

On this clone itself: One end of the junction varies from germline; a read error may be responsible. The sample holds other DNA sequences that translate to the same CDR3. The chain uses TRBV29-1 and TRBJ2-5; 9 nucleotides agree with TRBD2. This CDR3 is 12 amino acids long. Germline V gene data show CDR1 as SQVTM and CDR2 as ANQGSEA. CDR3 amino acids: CSVGGRGETQYF. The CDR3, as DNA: TGCAGCGTTGGCGGGAGGGGAGAGACCCAATACTTC.

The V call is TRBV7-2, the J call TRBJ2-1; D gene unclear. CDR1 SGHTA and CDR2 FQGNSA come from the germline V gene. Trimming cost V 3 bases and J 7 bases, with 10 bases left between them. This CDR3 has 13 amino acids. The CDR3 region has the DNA TGTGCCAGCAGCTTCCTACCCAGGAATGAGCAGTTCTTC. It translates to CASSFLPRNEQFF.

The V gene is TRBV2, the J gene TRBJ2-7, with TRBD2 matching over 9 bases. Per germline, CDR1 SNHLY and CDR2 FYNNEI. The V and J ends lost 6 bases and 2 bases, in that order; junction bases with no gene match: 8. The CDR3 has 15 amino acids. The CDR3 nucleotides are TGTGCCAGCAGCCCCAGGCGGGAGGGCCCCTACGAGCAGTACTTC. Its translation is CASSPRREGPYEQYF.

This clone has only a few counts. CDR3: CSVDGGLLNTEAFF. Here the CDR3 DNA reads TGCAGCGTTGATGGCGGGTTATTGAACACTGAAGCTTTCTTT. This sequence joins TRBV29-1 and TRBJ1-1; D uncertain. CDR1 SQVTM and CDR2 ANQGSEA come from the germline V gene. CDR3 length: 14 amino acids. Trimming removed 3 bases at V and 0 bases at J, with 11 bases between.

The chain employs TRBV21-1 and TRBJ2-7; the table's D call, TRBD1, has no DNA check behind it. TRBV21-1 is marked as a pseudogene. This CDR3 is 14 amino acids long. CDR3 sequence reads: CASSKRQGPYEQYF. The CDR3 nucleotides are TGTGCCAGCAGCAAGAGACAGGGCCCCTACGAGCAGTACTTC.

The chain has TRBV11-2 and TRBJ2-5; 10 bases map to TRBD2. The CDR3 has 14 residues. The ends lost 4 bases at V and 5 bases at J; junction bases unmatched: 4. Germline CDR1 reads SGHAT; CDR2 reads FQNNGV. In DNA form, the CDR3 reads TGTGCCAGCAGCTCAAGAGCGGGGGGGGAGACCCAGTACTTC. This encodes CASSSRAGGETQYF.

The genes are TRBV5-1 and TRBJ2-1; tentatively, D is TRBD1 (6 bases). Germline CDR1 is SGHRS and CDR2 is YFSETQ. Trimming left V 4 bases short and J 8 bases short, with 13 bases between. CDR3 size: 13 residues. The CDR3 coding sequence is TGCGCCAGCAGCACTTCACAGGGTCATGAGCAGTTCTTC. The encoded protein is CASSTSQGHEQFF.

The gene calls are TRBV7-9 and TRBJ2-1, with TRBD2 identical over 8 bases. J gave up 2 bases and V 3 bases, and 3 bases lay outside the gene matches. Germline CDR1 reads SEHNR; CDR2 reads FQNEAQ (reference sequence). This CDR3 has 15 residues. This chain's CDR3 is CASSFDGRAYNEQFF. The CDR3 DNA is TGTGCCAGCAGCTTCGACGGGAGGGCCTACAATGAGCAGTTCTTC.

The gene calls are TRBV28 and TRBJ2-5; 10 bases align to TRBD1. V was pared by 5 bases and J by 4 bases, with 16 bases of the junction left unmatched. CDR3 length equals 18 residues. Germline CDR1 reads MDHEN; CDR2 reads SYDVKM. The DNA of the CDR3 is TGTGCCAGCAGTCCCCGACAGGGGGCGCATGGCGGGACAGAGACCCAGTACTTC. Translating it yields CASSPRQGAHGGTETQYF.

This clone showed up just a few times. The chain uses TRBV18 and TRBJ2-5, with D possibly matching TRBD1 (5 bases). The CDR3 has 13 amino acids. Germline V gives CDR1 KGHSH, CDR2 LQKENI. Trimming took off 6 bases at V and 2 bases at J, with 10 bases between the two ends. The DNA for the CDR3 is TGTGCCAGCTCCACGACAGTTCAAGAGACCCAGTACTTC. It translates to CASSTTVQETQYF.

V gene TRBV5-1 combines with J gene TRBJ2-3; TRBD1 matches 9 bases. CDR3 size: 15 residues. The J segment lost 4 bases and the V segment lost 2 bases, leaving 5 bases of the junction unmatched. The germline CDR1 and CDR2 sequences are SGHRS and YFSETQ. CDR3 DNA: TGCGCCAGCAGCTTTGGGGACAGGGCCTCAGATACGCAGTATTTT. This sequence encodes CASSFGDRASDTQYF. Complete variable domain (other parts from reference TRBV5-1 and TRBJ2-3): KAGVTQTPRYLIKTRGQQVTLSCSPISGHRSVSWYQQTPGQGLQFLFEYFSETQRNKGNFPGRFSGRQFSNSRSEMNVSTLELGDSALYLCASSFGDRASDTQYFGPGTRLTVL.

The CDR3 region has the DNA TGTGCCAGCAGTGCAAAACCTAGCGGGACAGATACGCAGTATTTT. Encoded protein: CASSAKPSGTDTQYF. The chain uses TRBV9 and TRBJ2-3; TRBD2 matches 8 bases. Germline-derived CDR1 and CDR2 are SGDLS and YYNGEE. The CDR3 runs to 15 residues. V was clipped by 5 bases and J by 3 bases; unmatched bases: 8.

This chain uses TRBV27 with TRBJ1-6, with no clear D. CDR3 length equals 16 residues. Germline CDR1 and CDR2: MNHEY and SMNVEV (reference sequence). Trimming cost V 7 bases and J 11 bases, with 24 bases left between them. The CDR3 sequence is CASTIRRRQRGPPLHF. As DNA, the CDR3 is TGTGCCAGCACGATAAGGCGGAGGCAAAGAGGACCACCCCTCCACTTT.

The CDR3 region is CASSFLDTGEQFF. The CDR3 DNA follows: TGTGCCAGCAGTTTTTTGGACACCGGTGAGCAGTTCTTC. The genes are TRBV12-3 or TRBV12-4 and TRBJ2-1; TRBD1 might be the D (5 bases). V lost 3 bases and J 9 bases, leaving 12 bases between the germline ends. The CDR3 covers 13 residues.

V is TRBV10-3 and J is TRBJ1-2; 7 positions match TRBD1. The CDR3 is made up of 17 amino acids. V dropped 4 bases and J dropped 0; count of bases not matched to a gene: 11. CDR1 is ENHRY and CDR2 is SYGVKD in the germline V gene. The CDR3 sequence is CAISVPGQRSPNYGYTF. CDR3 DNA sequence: TGTGCCATCAGTGTACCGGGACAGCGGAGCCCTAACTATGGCTACACCTTC.